The next 30 T cell receptor beta chains were all read from a single sample in a study of identifying expanded T cells in peripheral blood. Here immunoSEQ multiplex PCR was the method, and the copy in TCRdb shows in-frame clones only, minus some. The sample lists around 100,000 clones, approximately 88% occurring once. Sequenced sample: blood. All receptors come from a person between 18 and 69 years old in good health.

CDR3 loop: CASSLGGQGDNYGYTF. The CDR3 DNA sequence: TGTGCCAGCAGCTTAGGCGGACAGGGAGACAACTATGGCTACACCTTC. The rearrangement joins TRBV7-8 to TRBJ1-2; 8 bases line up with TRBD1. This CDR3 is built from 16 residues. Per germline, CDR1 SGHVS and CDR2 FQNEAQ. The V segment lost 1 base and the J segment 2 bases; nucleotides outside the gene matches: 6.

This clone has a handful of counts. Distinct nucleotide sequences in the sample also encode this CDR3. The chain employs TRBV30 and TRBJ1-5; D gene uncertain. This CDR3 is 13 amino acids long. Per the germline V gene, CDR1 is GTSNPN and CDR2 is SVGIG (reference sequence). Between the trimmed V and J ends, which lost 3 bases and 1 base, there was a span of 7 bases. The CDR3 here is CAWSGGSNQPQHF. The CDR3 DNA sequence: TGTGCCTGGAGCGGTGGGAGCAATCAGCCCCAGCATTTT.

The chain uses TRBV9 and TRBJ1-2; D call uncertain. CDR1 is SGDLS and CDR2 is YYNGEE in the germline V gene. Trimming removed 0 bases from V and 0 bases from J, with 9 bases in between. This CDR3 is 15 amino acids long. The CDR3 spells CASSVAGFTNYGYTF. The CDR3 DNA is TGTGCCAGCAGCGTAGCCGGCTTCACTAACTATGGCTACACCTTC.

The chain employs TRBV2 and TRBJ2-7, with 8 bases lining up with TRBD1. The CDR3 extends over 14 amino acids. V shed 7 bases and J 7 bases; nucleotides not matched to a gene: 12. Germline CDR1 SNHLY, CDR2 FYNNEI. CDR3 coding DNA: TGTGCCAGCAATAAGGGGCAGGGGGCTGGGGAGCAGTACTTC. The encoded protein is CASNKGQGAGEQYF.

The rearrangement joins TRBV19 to TRBJ2-1, with 9 bases lining up with TRBD1. J lost 6 bases, V lost 6 bases, and 9 bases had no gene match. Germline loops: CDR1 LNHDA, CDR2 SQIVND (reference sequence). The CDR3 is made up of 15 amino acids. This CDR3 is CASSTGTGFGNEQFF. The CDR3, as DNA: TGTGCCAGTAGCACTGGGACAGGGTTCGGCAATGAGCAGTTCTTC.

This chain joins TRBV27 and TRBJ1-1; D not certain. Germline CDR1 reads MNHEY; CDR2 reads SMNVEV (reference sequence). This CDR3 spans 14 amino acids. V lost 2 bases, J lost 4 bases, and 11 bases lay in between. The CDR3 loop reads CASSLTGRSTEAFF. DNA of the CDR3: TGTGCCAGCAGTTTAACCGGGCGAAGCACTGAAGCTTTCTTT.

This sequence joins TRBV4-1 and TRBJ2-7; no firm D call. CDR1 is MGHRA, CDR2 YSYEKL, per germline. The V and J ends lost 4 bases and 4 bases respectively, with 11 bases between them. The CDR3 is 13 residues long. The chain's CDR3 is CASSRQVGYEQYF. The DNA of the CDR3 is TGCGCCAGCAGCCGGCAGGTAGGGTACGAGCAGTACTTC.

This sequence joins TRBV30 and TRBJ1-3; D uncertain. V lost 3 bases, J lost 2 bases, and 2 bases lay in between. This CDR3 is 11 amino acids long. CDR1 and CDR2 from the germline V gene are GTSNPN and SVGIG (reference sequence). The CDR3 here is CAWSPGNTIYF. The CDR3 bases are TGTGCCTGGAGCCCTGGAAACACCATATATTTT.

The chain employs TRBV6-5 and TRBJ1-1; D not resolved. The V gene's germline CDR1 is MNHEY and CDR2 SVGAGI. Trimming left V 3 bases short and J 2 bases short, with 13 bases between. This CDR3 spans 15 amino acids. The chain's CDR3 is CASSYSGFSNTEAFF. The CDR3 nucleotides are TGTGCCAGCAGTTATAGTGGGTTCTCAAACACTGAAGCTTTCTTT.

The rearrangement joins TRBV30 to TRBJ2-2; D remains unclear. The CDR3 has 13 residues. Per the germline V gene, CDR1 is GTSNPN and CDR2 is SVGIG (reference sequence). V was pared by 2 bases and J by 5 bases, with 9 bases between. This CDR3 reads CAWSPQVTGELFF. CDR3 coding DNA: TGTGCCTGGAGTCCCCAGGTTACCGGGGAGCTGTTTTTT.

V is TRBV18 and J is TRBJ2-3; no firm D call. Trimming shortened V by 2 bases and J by 0 bases, and 6 bases separated the two germline ends. The CDR3 loop spans 14 amino acids. The V gene's germline CDR1 is KGHSH and CDR2 LQKENI. For the CDR3, the DNA is TGTGCCAGCTCACCAGGGCGGAGCACAGATACGCAGTATTTT. As protein: CASSPGRSTDTQYF.

The chain carries TRBV4-2 and TRBJ2-5, with a tentative D call TRBD2 (6 bases). The germline gives CDR1 LGHNA, CDR2 YNFKEQ. The CDR3 extends over 16 amino acids. Trimming pared 0 bases from V and 4 bases from J, leaving 15 bases between. CDR3 protein: CASSQDAGLRRETQYF. The CDR3 nucleotides read TGTGCCAGCAGCCAAGACGCGGGGCTGCGGAGAGAGACCCAGTACTTC.

This chain uses TRBV10-3 with TRBJ1-1; no clear D. Between the trimmed V and J ends, which lost 4 bases and 4 bases, there was a span of 7 bases. Germline CDR1 reads ENHRY; CDR2 reads SYGVKD. There are 12 residues in the CDR3. CDR3 sequence: CAISGTTTEAFF. The CDR3 nucleotides read TGTGCCATCAGTGGGACTACCACTGAAGCTTTCTTT.

V is TRBV7-2 and J is TRBJ2-1; D is undetermined. The V gene lost 3 bases and the J gene lost 9 bases, with 15 bases spanning the gap. Germline V gene sequence: CDR1 SGHTA, CDR2 FQGNSA. The CDR3 spans 14 residues. CDR3 loop: CASSFLVVQREQFF. CDR3 bases: TGTGCCAGCAGCTTCCTAGTTGTGCAGCGTGAGCAGTTCTTC.

The rearrangement joins TRBV18 to TRBJ2-1; tentatively, D is TRBD2 (5 bases). Trimming shortened V by 5 bases and J by 6 bases, and 17 bases separated the two germline ends. The CDR3 loop spans 15 amino acids. The germline gives CDR1 KGHSH, CDR2 LQKENI. CDR3 in DNA: TGTGCCAGCTCATTTCTAGCTCCCCCGAGCAATGAGCAGTTCTTC. It is translated as CASSFLAPPSNEQFF.

The rearrangement joins TRBV19 to TRBJ2-5; unclear D gene. Germline-derived CDR1 and CDR2 are LNHDA and SQIVND (reference sequence). Trimming cost V 5 bases and J 1 base, with 14 bases left between them. The CDR3 is 15 residues long. The CDR3 here is CASSPLRRTQETQYF. In DNA form, the CDR3 reads TGTGCCAGTAGTCCCCTGAGGCGGACCCAAGAGACCCAGTACTTC.

This clone has more than one count but fewer than ten. V and J are TRBV19 and TRBJ1-2, with TRBD1 as a possible D gene (6 bases). The V and J ends lost 3 bases and 1 base respectively, with 12 bases between them. The CDR3 has 15 residues. Germline V gives CDR1 LNHDA, CDR2 SQIVND (reference sequence). The DNA of the CDR3 is TGTGCCAGTAGTATTGGCAGGGGAATTAACTATGGCTACACCTTC. Translated: CASSIGRGINYGYTF.

The chain recombines TRBV19 with TRBJ1-1; TRBD1 aligns across 8 bases. The CDR3 spans 14 residues. J lost 5 bases, V lost 6 bases, and 8 bases had no gene match. Germline V lookup: CDR1 LNHDA, CDR2 SQIVND (reference sequence). Here the CDR3 reads CASRAGGGWTEAFF. DNA of the CDR3: TGTGCCAGTAGAGCAGGGGGCGGGTGGACTGAAGCTTTCTTT.

V usage is TRBV18 and J usage is TRBJ1-6; D not resolved. Germline V gene data show CDR1 as KGHSH and CDR2 as LQKENI. Trimming took 4 bases from V and 0 from J, leaving 7 bases between them. CDR3 length equals 15 residues. In nucleotides, the CDR3 is TGTGCCAGCTCACAGACCAGCTCCTATAATTCACCCCTCCACTTT. Its protein product is CASSQTSSYNSPLHF.

This sequence joins TRBV11-2 and TRBJ2-3; 8 nucleotides align to TRBD2. Trimming at V came to 5 bases and at J to 0 bases, leaving 13 bases not matched to a gene. CDR1 and CDR2 (germline): SGHAT, FQNNGV. The CDR3 covers 18 residues. The CDR3 spells CASSLRLARSSSTDTQYF. CDR3 bases: TGTGCCAGCAGCCTCCGACTAGCGCGGTCTTCTAGCACAGATACGCAGTATTTT.

The rearrangement links TRBV4-2 to TRBJ1-1; D is perhaps TRBD1 (6 bases). Germline-derived CDR1 and CDR2 are LGHNA and YNFKEQ. The CDR3 spans 16 residues. Trimming left V 3 bases short and J 2 bases short, with 16 bases between. The CDR3 loop reads CASSQQIGQKNTEAFF. The CDR3 bases are TGTGCCAGCAGCCAGCAAATCGGACAGAAAAACACTGAAGCTTTCTTT.

This clone came up once. V is TRBV5-1 and J is TRBJ2-3; the D is unclear. The length of the CDR3 is 15 residues. Trimming shortened V by 0 bases and J by 4 bases, and 12 bases separated the two germline ends. Germline V gene sequence: CDR1 SGHRS, CDR2 YFSETQ. CDR3 DNA sequence: TGCGCCAGCAGCTTGGCCGATGCTATCTCAGATACGCAGTATTTT. Its translation: CASSLADAISDTQYF.

The sample holds one count of this clone. Written as DNA, the CDR3 is TGTGCCAGCAGCCCACGGGGACAGGGAGGCCATGAGCAGTTCTTC. Protein sequence: CASSPRGQGGHEQFF. The rearrangement links TRBV13 to TRBJ2-1; 9 nucleotides agree with TRBD1. CDR1 is PRHDT, CDR2 FYEKMQ, per germline (reference sequence). This CDR3 contains 15 residues. With V trimmed by 5 bases and J by 8 bases, 10 bases remained unmatched.

This chain connects TRBV7-8 to TRBJ1-2; a weak D match, TRBD1 (5 bases). V was trimmed by 1 base and J by 0 bases, leaving 12 bases between them. The CDR3 is made up of 16 amino acids. CDR1 and CDR2 (germline): SGHVS, FQNEAQ. CDR3 bases: TGTGCCAGCAGCTTAGGGGACGGACAATCTAACTATGGCTACACCTTC. Translated, it gives CASSLGDGQSNYGYTF. Full variable domain (remainder filled in from reference TRBV7-8 and TRBJ1-2): GAGVSQSPRYKVAKRGQDVALRCDPISGHVSLFWYQQALGQGPEFLTYFQNEAQLDKSGLPSDRFFAERPEGSVSTLKIQRTQQEDSAVYLCASSLGDGQSNYGYTFGSGTRLTVV.

This clone has just one count. The V and J genes are TRBV5-1 and TRBJ2-5, with unresolved D. Trimming shortened V by 4 bases and J by 4 bases, and 8 bases separated the two germline ends. The CDR3 runs to 12 residues. CDR1 and CDR2 from the germline V gene are SGHRS and YFSETQ. The CDR3 protein is CASSAMGETQYF. The CDR3 coding sequence is TGCGCCAGCAGCGCAATGGGAGAGACCCAGTACTTC.

The rearrangement joins TRBV5-1 to TRBJ2-1, with 9 bases that match TRBD2. Germline V gene data show CDR1 as SGHRS and CDR2 as YFSETQ. The CDR3 runs to 15 residues. Trimming at V came to 4 bases and at J to 2 bases, leaving 4 bases not matched to a gene. CDR3 loop: CASSPTSGPYNEQFF. The CDR3, as DNA: TGCGCCAGCAGCCCGACTAGCGGCCCCTACAATGAGCAGTTCTTC. Based on the CDR3 plus reference TRBV5-1 and TRBJ2-1, the full variable domain is KAGVTQTPRYLIKTRGQQVTLSCSPISGHRSVSWYQQTPGQGLQFLFEYFSETQRNKGNFPGRFSGRQFSNSRSEMNVSTLELGDSALYLCASSPTSGPYNEQFFGPGTRLTVL.

The gene calls are TRBV30 and TRBJ2-5; D remains ambiguous. Trimming cost V 4 bases and J 0 bases, with 6 bases left between them. The CDR3 contains 12 residues. Per the germline V gene, CDR1 is GTSNPN and CDR2 is SVGIG (reference sequence). CDR3 amino acids: CAWNRYQETQYF. In nucleotides, the CDR3 is TGTGCCTGGAATAGGTACCAAGAGACCCAGTACTTC.

This clone was observed once. CDR3 region: CASSAGTGDYEQYF. In DNA, the CDR3 is TGCGCCAGCAGTGCCGGCACAGGGGACTACGAGCAGTACTTC. The chain has TRBV10-2 and TRBJ2-7, with 7 positions matching TRBD1. CDR1 is WSHSY, CDR2 SAAADI, per germline. Unmatched junction bases numbered 6, after V lost 4 bases and J lost 3 bases. The CDR3 extends over 14 amino acids.

This clone showed up just a few times. This chain connects TRBV7-8 to TRBJ1-2; 9 bases map to TRBD1. The CDR3 runs 14 residues. Trimming at V came to 5 bases and at J to 4 bases, leaving 5 bases not matched to a gene. The germline CDR1 and CDR2 sequences are SGHVS and FQNEAQ. Here the CDR3 DNA reads TGTGCCAGCAGCCTAAAACAGGGGGCCTATGGCTACACCTTC. Encoded protein: CASSLKQGAYGYTF.

V usage is TRBV5-1 and J usage is TRBJ2-7; D uncertain. Trimming stripped 5 bases from V and 0 bases from J, with 15 bases between. Per germline, CDR1 SGHRS and CDR2 YFSETQ. The CDR3 has 15 residues. CDR3 in amino acids: CASSQTATSSYEQYF. The CDR3 DNA sequence: TGCGCCAGCAGTCAGACTGCTACCTCCTCCTACGAGCAGTACTTC.